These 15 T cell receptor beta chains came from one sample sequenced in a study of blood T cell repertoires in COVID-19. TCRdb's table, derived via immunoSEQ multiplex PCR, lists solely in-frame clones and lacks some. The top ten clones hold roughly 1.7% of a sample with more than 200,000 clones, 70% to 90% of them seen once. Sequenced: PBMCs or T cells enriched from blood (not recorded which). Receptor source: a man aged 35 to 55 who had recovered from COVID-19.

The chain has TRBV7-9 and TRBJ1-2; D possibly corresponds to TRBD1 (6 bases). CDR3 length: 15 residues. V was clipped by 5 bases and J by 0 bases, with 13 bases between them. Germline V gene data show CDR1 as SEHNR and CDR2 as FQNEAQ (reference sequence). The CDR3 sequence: CASSPDSLSNYGYTF. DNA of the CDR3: TGTGCCAGCAGCCCGGACAGCCTTTCTAACTATGGCTACACCTTC.

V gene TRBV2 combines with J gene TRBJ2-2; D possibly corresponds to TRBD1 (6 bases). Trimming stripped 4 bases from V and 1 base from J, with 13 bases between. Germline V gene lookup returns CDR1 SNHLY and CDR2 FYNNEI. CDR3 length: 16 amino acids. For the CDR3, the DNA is TGTGCCAGCAGTGTAACCGGGACAAAGAACACCGGGGAGCTGTTTTTT. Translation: CASSVTGTKNTGELFF.

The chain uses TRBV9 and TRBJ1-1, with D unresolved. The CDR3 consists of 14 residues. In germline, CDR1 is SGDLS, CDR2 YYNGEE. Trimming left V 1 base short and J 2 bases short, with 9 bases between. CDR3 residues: CASSVQAANTEAFF. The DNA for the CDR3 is TGTGCCAGCAGCGTACAGGCCGCTAACACTGAAGCTTTCTTT.

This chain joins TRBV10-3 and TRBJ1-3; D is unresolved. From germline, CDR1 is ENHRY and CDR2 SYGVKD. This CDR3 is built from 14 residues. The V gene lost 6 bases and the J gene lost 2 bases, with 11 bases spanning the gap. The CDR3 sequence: CAIRTQEAGNTIYF. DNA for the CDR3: TGTGCCATCAGAACCCAGGAAGCTGGAAACACCATATATTTT.

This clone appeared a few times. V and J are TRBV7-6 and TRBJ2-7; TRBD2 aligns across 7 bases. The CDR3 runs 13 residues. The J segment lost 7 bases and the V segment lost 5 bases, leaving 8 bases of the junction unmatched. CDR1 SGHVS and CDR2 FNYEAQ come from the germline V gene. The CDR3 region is CASSLGKAGEQYF. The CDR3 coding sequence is TGTGCCAGCAGCCTCGGAAAAGCGGGGGAGCAGTACTTC.

In nucleotides, the CDR3 is TGTGCCAGCAGCCTGGGGACAGGGCTTAATCAGCCCCAGCATTTT. It translates to CASSLGTGLNQPQHF. This chain links TRBV6-5 with TRBJ1-5; TRBD1 matches at 9 bases. Germline V CDR1 and CDR2: MNHEY, SVGAGI. Unmatched junction bases numbered 7, after V lost 6 bases and J lost 4 bases. The CDR3 is 15 amino acids.

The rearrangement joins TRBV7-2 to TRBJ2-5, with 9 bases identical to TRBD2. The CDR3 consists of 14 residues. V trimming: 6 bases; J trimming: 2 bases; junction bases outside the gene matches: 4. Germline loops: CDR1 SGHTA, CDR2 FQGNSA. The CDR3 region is CASSVAGEQETQYF. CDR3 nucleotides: TGTGCCAGCAGTGTAGCGGGGGAACAAGAGACCCAGTACTTC. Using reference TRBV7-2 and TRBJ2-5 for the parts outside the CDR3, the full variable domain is GAGVSQSPSNKVTEKGKDVELRCDPISGHTALYWYRQSLGQGLEFLIYFQGNSAPDKSGLPSDRFSAERTGGSVSTLTIQRTQQEDSAVYLCASSVAGEQETQYFGPGTRLLVL.

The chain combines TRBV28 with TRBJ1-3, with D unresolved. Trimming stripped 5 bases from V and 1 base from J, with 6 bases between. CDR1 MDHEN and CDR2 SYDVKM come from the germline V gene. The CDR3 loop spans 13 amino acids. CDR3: CASSPLSGNTIYF. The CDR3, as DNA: TGTGCCAGCAGTCCTCTATCTGGAAACACCATATATTTT.

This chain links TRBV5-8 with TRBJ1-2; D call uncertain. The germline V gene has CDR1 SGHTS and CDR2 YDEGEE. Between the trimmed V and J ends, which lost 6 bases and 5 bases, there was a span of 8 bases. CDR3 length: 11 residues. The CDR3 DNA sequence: TGTGCCAGCAATCAGATATATGGCTACACCTTC. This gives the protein CASNQIYGYTF.

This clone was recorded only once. CDR3 coding DNA: TGTGCCAGCAGCTTCGGACAGGGGGGGATAAACTATGGCTACACCTTC. This sequence encodes CASSFGQGGINYGYTF. The genes are TRBV7-8 and TRBJ1-2, with TRBD1 matching over 10 bases. CDR3 length equals 16 residues. Trimming at V came to 3 bases and at J to 2 bases, leaving 6 bases not matched to a gene. CDR1 is SGHVS and CDR2 is FQNEAQ in the germline V gene.

CDR3 bases: TGTGCCAGCAGCGAAAGGGACAGCTCCTACAATGAGCAGTTCTTC. Translated, it gives CASSERDSSYNEQFF. The V and J genes are TRBV9 and TRBJ2-1; TRBD1 aligns across 7 bases. CDR1 is SGDLS, CDR2 YYNGEE, per germline. The V gene end was trimmed by 3 bases and the J gene end by 0 bases; junction bases not matched to a gene: 3. CDR3 length: 15 amino acids.

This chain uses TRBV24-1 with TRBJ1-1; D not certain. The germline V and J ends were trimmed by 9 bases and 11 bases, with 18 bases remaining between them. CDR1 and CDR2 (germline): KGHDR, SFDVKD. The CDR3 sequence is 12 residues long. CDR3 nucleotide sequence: TGTGCCACCTACGATGAGGGTGGAAGGGCTTTCTTT. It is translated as CATYDEGGRAFF.

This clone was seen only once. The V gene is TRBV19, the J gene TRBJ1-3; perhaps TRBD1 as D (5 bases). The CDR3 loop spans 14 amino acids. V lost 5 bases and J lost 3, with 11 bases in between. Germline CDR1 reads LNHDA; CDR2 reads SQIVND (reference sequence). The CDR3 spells CASSPGHGGNTIYF. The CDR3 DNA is TGTGCCAGTAGTCCTGGACACGGTGGAAACACCATATATTTT.

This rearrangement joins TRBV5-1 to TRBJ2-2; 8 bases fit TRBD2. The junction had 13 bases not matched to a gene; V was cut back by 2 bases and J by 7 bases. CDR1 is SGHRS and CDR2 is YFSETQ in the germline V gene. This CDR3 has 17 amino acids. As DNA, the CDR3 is TGCGCCAGCAGCTTTTTTTCCAGCGGGAGTTTTAGCGGGGAGCTGTTTTTT. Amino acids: CASSFFSSGSFSGELFF.

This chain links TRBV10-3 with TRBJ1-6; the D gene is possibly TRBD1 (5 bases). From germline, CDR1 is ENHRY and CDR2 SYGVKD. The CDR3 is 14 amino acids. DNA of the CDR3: TGTGCTTCAAGGGCAGACAGTTCCAATTCACCCCTCCACTTT. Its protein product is CASRADSSNSPLHF.